What follows describes a single T cell receptor (beta chain). The specificity of this receptor is unknown. Base qualities are not at hand, and no much larger clone is one base apart. The record originates from a study of CD8 T cells in Susac syndrome (dated by TCRdb to the late 2010s). For the study in its entirety: Repertoire sequencing was used to test whether CD8+ T cell activation and differentiation in Susac syndrome was antigen driven.

RNA was extracted using the RNeasy kit, and about 0.45 to 1 ug of the RNA was reverse transcribed with random hexamers. The immunoSEQ multiplex PCR assay, covering 54 Vbeta and 13 Jbeta segments, was used to amplify TCR beta CDR3 regions. To correct PCR amplification bias, a synthetic template baseline was used for both primer optimization and computational correction. Concerning the study's data processing: Reads were annotated to V, D and J genes per IMGT and analyzed with immunoSEQ Analyzer, keeping only productive sequences. Clonality was calculated as one minus the Shannon entropy normalized by log2 of the number of productive unique sequences. Public and private clones were assessed among the 100 most prevalent clones of each patient and control. A clone was defined as Susac-specific if it was absent from the healthy and MS cohorts, from some 980 published viral clones and from other ImmuneACCESS disease sequences. TCRdb trimmed public reads at Q25 via fastp, called clones via MiXCR and kept in-frame beta chains. Each CDR3 protein gets just one entry, which takes the most common genes and DNA from the rows behind it. V and J calls and clone size were set by TCRdb, not the authors. For this sample there are hundreds of thousands of distinct CDR3 sequences; 93% appear just once. The leading ten clones occupy 0.06% to 0.08% of the sample.

The study at large found these results: The TCR sequencing and HLA analysis was acknowledged to have included a relatively small number of individuals.

Germline trimming: 5 bases from V, 7 bases from J; junction bases outside gene matches: 3. Including the terminal cysteine and phenylalanine, the CDR3 comprises 13 residues. Here the CDR3 DNA is all that survives: 39 bases in frame from base 1. Peripheral blood CD8+ and CD4+ T cells from healthy donors, Susac syndrome patients and multiple sclerosis patients were profiled by high-throughput TCR beta sequencing. The multiple sclerosis controls were treatment-naive patients whose relapsing-remitting disease, either stable or active, fulfilled the revised McDonald criteria. Bulk CD8+ and CD4+ T cells were purified magnetically by negative isolation, whereas CD8+ TEMRA cells were enriched by FACS. Blood was drawn into EDTA tubes, processed within 24 hours, and PBMCs were isolated by density gradient centrifugation. PBMCs intended for TCR sequencing were cryopreserved in liquid nitrogen and were subsequently thawed in a 37 degrees C water bath. The sorted or isolated CD4+, CD8+ and CD8+ TEMRA cells had a purity of 90% or higher.

The specimen was CD4+ T cells from PBMCs. The receptor comes from a human donor with multiple sclerosis. The rearranged segments are TRBV12-3 or TRBV12-4 and TRBJ1-4; 8 of the junction bases match TRBD1. Here the CDR3 is given as CASSPDRAEKLFF. The DNA sequence reads TGTGCCAGCAGTCCGGACAGGGCTGAAAAACTGTTTTTT.